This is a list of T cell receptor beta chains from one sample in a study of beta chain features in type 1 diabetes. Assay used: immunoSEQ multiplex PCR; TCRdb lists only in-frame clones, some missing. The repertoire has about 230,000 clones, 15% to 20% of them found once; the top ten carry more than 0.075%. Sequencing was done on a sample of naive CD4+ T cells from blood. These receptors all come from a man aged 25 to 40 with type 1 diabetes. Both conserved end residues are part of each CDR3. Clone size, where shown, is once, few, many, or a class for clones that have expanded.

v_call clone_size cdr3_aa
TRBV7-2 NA CASSLSGVNTEAFF
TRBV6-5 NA CASSQLSGEETQYF
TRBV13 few CASSLKGQSNYGYTF
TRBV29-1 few CSVGPGGLATQYF
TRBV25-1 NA CASSAGVAADTQYF
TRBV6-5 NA CASSSGTVETEAFF
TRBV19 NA CASTGGAVSVSYNEQFF
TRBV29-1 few CSVLDQVATYNEQFF
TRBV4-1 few CASSRGRAYEQYF
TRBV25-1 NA CASTISGRGHEQYF
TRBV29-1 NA CSVHQGAVGTGELFF
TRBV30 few CAWSNGASGSVQETQYF
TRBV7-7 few CASSSTSERNNEQFF
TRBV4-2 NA CASSLSGRENEQYF
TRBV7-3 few CASSLELAGGNEQFF
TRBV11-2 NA CASSFMWGAYEQYF
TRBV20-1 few CSASTETQYF
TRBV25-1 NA CASSEYLSGNTIYF
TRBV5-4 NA CASSLAQANTGELFF
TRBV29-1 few CSGGQGAVQYF
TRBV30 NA CAWSSQGAGEQFF
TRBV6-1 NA CASQRENTDTQYF
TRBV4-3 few CASSQSAEETQYF
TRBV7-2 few CASSLLARGTQYF
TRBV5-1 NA CASSIRQGASDTQYF
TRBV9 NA CASSFNWRGTDTQYF
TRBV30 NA CAWSPRTGWMGGYTF
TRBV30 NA CAWNLGYGYTF
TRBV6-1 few CASSEQVSSTDTQYF
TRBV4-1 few CASSQDVGELFF
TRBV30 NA CAWSSNSGSLGDEQFF
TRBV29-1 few CSVAYSNNQPQHF
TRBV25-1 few CASRDTGTGYEQYF
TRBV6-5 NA CASTSLAGGTNEQFF
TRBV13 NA CASSSLRSISSGANVLTF
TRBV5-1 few CASSGGPTDTQYF
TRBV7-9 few CASSFAGVYNEQFF
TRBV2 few CASSPGEETQYF
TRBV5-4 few CASSVGQGIAYEQYF